This TCR beta chain came from a study of regulatory T cells in long-lasting Graves disease. This clonotype was seen many times. Construction of the TCR beta libraries employed iRepertoire HTBI primers in conjunction with Arm-PCR of CDR3 regions. How the authors handled the data: Samples collectively showed 62 TRBV and about 15 TRBJ segments. TCRdb recomputed calls from the multiplex PCR reads with MiXCR, one row per CDR3 protein. The V and J calls and clone size are TCRdb's, not the authors'. The data hold about 420,000 distinct CDR3 sequences, with approximately 16% observed a single time. Trimming cost V 1 base and J 2 bases, with 14 bases left between them. The length of the CDR3 is 16 residues. From germline, CDR1 is SGHDN and CDR2 FVKESK. Stated time point: newly diagnosed GD, antithyroid drugs for less than 3 months. After RNA was extracted from PBMCs, the TCR library was made from it. This sample was shared with a second study, whose subject was T cells in Graves' hyperthyroidism and ophthalmopathy. This second report adds: Orbital computed tomography and thyroid ultrasound, together with serum TRAb and thyroxine and clinical symptoms, were used for diagnoses. For ophthalmopathy, model prediction preceded onset by a median about 6 months.

Sample: peripheral blood mononuclear cells (PBMCs), taken at new diagnosis, from a patient treated with antithyroid drugs. The rearrangement joins TRBV14 to TRBJ1-2; D remains unclear. This TCR came from a woman between 18 and 30 years old with Graves disease. In DNA form, the CDR3 reads TGTGCCAGCAGCCAAGGCACGTGGTCGGGCAACTATGGCTACACCTTC. Its protein is CASSQGTWSGNYGYTF. Filled out from reference TRBV14 and TRBJ1-2, the complete variable domain reads EAGVTQFPSHSVIEKGQTVTLRCDPISGHDNLYWYRRVMGKEIKFLLHFVKESKQDESGMPNNRFLAERTGGTYSTLKVQPAELEDSGVYFCASSQGTWSGNYGYTFGSGTRLTVV.